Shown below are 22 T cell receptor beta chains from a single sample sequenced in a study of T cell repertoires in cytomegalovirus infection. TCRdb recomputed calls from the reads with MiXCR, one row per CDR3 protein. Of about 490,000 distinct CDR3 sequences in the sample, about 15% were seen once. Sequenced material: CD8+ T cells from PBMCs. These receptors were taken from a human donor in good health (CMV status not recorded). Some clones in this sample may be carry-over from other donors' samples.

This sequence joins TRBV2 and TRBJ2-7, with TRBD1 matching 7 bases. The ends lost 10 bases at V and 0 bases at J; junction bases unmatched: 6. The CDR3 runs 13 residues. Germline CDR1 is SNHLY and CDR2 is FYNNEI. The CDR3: CAIPGQSSYEQYF. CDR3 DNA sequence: TGTGCCATTCCGGGACAGAGCTCCTACGAGCAGTACTTC.

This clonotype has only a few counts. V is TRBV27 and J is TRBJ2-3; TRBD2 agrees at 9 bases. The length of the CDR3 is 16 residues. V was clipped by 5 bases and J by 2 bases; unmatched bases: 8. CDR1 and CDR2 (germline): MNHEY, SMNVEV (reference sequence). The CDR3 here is CASSPTSGLLTDTQYF. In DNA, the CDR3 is TGTGCCAGCAGTCCAACTAGCGGGTTGCTCACAGATACGCAGTATTTT.

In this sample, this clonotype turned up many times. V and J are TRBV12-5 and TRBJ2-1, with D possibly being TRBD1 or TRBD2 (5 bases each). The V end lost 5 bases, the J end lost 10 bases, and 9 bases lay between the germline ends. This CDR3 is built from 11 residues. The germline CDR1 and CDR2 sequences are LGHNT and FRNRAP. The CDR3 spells CASGTGAEQFF. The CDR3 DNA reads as TGTGCTAGTGGTACCGGGGCAGAGCAGTTCTTC.

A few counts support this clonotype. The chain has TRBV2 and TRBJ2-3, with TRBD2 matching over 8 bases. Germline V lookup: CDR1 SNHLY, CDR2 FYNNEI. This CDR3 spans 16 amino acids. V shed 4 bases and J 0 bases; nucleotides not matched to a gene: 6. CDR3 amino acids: CASSGGGGRSTDTQYF. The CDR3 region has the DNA TGTGCCAGCAGTGGCGGCGGGGGGCGTAGCACAGATACGCAGTATTTT.

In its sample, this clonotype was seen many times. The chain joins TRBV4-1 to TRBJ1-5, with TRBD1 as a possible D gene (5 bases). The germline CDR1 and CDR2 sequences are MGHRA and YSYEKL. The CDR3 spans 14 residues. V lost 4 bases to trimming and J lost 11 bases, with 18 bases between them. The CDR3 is CASSPELGPRAQHF. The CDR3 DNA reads TGCGCCAGCAGCCCGGAATTGGGACCCCGAGCCCAGCATTTT.

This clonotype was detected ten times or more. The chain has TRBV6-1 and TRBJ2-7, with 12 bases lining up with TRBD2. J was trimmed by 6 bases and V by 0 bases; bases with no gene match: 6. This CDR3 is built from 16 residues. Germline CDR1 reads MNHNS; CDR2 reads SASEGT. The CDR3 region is CASSEALAGGPVEQYF. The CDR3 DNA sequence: TGTGCCAGCAGTGAAGCGCTAGCGGGAGGGCCGGTCGAGCAGTACTTC.

CDR3 nucleotides: TGTGCCAGCAGCTTAGCGCCAGCCTCCTCTGGAAACACCATATATTTT. Translation: CASSLAPASSGNTIYF. This chain uses TRBV7-9 with TRBJ1-3; no firm D call. The CDR3 consists of 16 residues. CDR1 SEHNR and CDR2 FQNEAQ come from the germline V gene (reference sequence). V was pared by 0 bases and J by 0 bases, with 9 bases between. The variable domain in full, with the rest retrieved from reference TRBV7-9 and TRBJ1-3, is DTGVSQNPRHKITKRGQNVTFRCDPISEHNRLYWYRQTLGQGPEFLTYFQNEAQLEKSRLLSDRFSAERPKGSFSTLEIQRTEQGDSAMYLCASSLAPASSGNTIYFGEGSWLTVV.

The CDR3 DNA reads TGTGCCAGCAGTGGGGTTTTTGGCTCACCCCTCCACTTT. As protein: CASSGVFGSPLHF. V usage is TRBV9 and J usage is TRBJ1-6; D gene uncertain. The CDR3 spans 13 residues. Trimming removed 5 bases at V and 10 bases at J, with 13 bases between. Germline assignment: CDR1 SGDLS and CDR2 YYNGEE.

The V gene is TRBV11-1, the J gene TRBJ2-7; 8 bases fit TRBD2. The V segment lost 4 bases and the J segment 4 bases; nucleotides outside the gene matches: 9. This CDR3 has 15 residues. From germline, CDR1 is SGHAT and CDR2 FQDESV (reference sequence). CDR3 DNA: TGTGCCAGCAGCTCGGCGGGGGGACTCTCGTACGAGCAGTACTTC. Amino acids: CASSSAGGLSYEQYF.

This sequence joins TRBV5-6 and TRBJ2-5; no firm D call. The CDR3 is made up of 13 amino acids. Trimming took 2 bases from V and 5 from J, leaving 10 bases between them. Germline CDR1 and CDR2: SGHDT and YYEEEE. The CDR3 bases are TGTGCCAGCAGCTTATCCCAAAGGGAGACCCAGTACTTC. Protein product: CASSLSQRETQYF.

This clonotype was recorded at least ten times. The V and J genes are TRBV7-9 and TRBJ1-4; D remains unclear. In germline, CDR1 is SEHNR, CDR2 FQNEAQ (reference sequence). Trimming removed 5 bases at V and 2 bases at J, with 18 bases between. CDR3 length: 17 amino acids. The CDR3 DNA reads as TGTGCCAGCAGCCCCTTAGTAGTGACTCCTACTAATGAAAAACTGTTTTTT. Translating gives CASSPLVVTPTNEKLFF.

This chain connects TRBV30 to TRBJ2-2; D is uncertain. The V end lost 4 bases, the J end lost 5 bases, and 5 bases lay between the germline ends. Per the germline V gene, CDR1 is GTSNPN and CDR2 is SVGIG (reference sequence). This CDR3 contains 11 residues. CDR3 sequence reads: CAWTVTGELFF. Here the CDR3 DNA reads TGTGCCTGGACCGTAACCGGGGAGCTGTTTTTT.

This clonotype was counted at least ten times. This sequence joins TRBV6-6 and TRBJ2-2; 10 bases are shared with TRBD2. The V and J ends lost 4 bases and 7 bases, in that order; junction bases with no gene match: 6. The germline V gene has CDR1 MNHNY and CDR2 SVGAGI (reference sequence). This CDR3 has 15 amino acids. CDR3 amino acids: CASSSLAGANGELFF. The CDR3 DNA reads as TGTGCCAGCAGTTCCCTAGCGGGAGCTAACGGGGAGCTGTTTTTT.

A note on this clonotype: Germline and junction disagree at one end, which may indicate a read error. CDR3 amino acids: CASSLRLAGDPNKEPFF. In DNA, the CDR3 is TGTGCCAGCAGCCTCCGTCTAGCGGGGGACCCAAACAAGGAGCCGTTCTTC. The chain carries TRBV7-8 and TRBJ2-1; 10 bases align to TRBD2. Germline values: CDR1 SGHVS, CDR2 FQNEAQ. The CDR3 runs 17 residues. The full variable domain, in which reference TRBV7-8 and TRBJ2-1 provide the parts outside the CDR3, is GAGVSQSPRYKVAKRGQDVALRCDPISGHVSLFWYQQALGQGPEFLTYFQNEAQLDKSGLPSDRFFAERPEGSVSTLKIQRTQQEDSAVYLCASSLRLAGDPNKEPFFGPGTRLTVL.

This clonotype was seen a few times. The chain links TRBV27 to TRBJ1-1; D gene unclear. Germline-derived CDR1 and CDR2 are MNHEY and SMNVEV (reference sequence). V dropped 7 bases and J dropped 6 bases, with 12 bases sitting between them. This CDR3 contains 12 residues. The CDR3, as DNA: TGTGCCAGCAAATCACCCTGGGCTGAAGCTTTCTTT. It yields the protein CASKSPWAEAFF.

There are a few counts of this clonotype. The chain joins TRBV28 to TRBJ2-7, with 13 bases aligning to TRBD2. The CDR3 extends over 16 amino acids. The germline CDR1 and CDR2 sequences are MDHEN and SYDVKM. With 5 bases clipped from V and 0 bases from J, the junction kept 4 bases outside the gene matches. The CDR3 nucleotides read TGTGCCAGCAGTGGGGGACTAGCGGGACTCTCCTACGAGCAGTACTTC. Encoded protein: CASSGGLAGLSYEQYF.

The CDR3 spells CASSDPAGGRSGEEYF. Written as DNA, the CDR3 is TGTGCCAGCAGCGACCCCGCAGGCGGCCGCTCAGGGGAGGAGTACTTC. The chain joins TRBV6-2 or TRBV6-3 to TRBJ2-7; TRBD1 or TRBD2 may be the D gene (6 bases each). Trimming removed 6 bases at V and 11 bases at J, with 29 bases between. The CDR3 totals 16 residues. Per the germline V gene, CDR1 is MNHEY and CDR2 is SVGEGT.

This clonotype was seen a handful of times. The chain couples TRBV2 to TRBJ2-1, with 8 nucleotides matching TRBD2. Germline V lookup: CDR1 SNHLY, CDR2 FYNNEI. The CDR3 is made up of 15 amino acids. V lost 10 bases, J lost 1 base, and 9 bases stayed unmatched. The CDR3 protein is CAIPWRGASYNEQFF. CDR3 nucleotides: TGTGCCATCCCGTGGCGGGGGGCTTCCTACAATGAGCAGTTCTTC. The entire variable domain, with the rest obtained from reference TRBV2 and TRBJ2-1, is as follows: EPEVTQTPSHQVTQMGQEVILRCVPISNHLYFYWYRQILGQKVEFLVSFYNNEISEKSEIFDDQFSVERPDGSNFTLKIRSTKLEDSAMYFCAIPWRGASYNEQFFGPGTRLTVL.

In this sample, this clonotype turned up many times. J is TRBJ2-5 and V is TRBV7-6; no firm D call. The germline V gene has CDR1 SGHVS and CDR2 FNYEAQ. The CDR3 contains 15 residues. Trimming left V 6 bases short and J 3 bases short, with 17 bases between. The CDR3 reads CASRRLALSEETQYF. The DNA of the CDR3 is TGTGCCAGCAGGCGACTTGCCCTGAGCGAAGAGACCCAGTACTTC.

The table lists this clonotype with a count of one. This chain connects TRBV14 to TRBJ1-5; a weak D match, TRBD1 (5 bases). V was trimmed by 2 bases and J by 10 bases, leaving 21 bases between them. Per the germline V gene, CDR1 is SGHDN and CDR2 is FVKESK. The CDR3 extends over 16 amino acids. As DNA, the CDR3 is TGTGCCAGCAGCCAACCTTCAGGGACCTCGGCCCACCCCCAGCATTTT. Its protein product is CASSQPSGTSAHPQHF.

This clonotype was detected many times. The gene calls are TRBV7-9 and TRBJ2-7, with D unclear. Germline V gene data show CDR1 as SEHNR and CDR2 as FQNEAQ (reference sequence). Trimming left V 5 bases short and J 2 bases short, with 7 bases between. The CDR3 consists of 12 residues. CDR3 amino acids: CASSPQAYEQYF. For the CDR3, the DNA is TGTGCCAGCAGCCCCCAGGCCTACGAGCAGTACTTC.

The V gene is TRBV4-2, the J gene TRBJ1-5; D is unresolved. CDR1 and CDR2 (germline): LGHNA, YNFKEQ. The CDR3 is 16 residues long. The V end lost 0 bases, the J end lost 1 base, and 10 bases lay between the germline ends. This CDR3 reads CASSQDVGLSNQPQHF. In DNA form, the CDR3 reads TGTGCCAGCAGCCAAGACGTGGGTCTGAGCAATCAGCCCCAGCATTTT.